This T cell receptor (beta chain) was identified during a study of T-cell memory formation after mild COVID-19. TCRalpha and TCRbeta libraries used 5'RACE with constant-segment primers and UMIs. TCRdb used MiXCR to reprocess the 5' RACE reads, holding one entry per CDR3 protein. The repertoire holds 500,000 to 600,000 distinct CDR3 sequences, over 15% seen once, with about 12% in the top ten. This clonotype is a singleton in its sample. Its cognate antigen is unknown. The junction had 8 bases not matched to a gene; V was cut back by 4 bases and J by 4 bases. Germline loops: CDR1 SGHKS, CDR2 YYEKEE (reference sequence). The CDR3 totals 16 residues. Whole-study results and caveats: While clones contracting from day 15 to 85 were balanced between CD4 and CD8, later expanders leaned CD4+. The second-wave clones peaking on day 37 were not confirmed as SARS-CoV-2-specific. For contracting clones, CD4+ ones sat mainly in CM and EM, CD8+ in EMRA.

The sample was PBMCs or a T cell subset sorted from them (not recorded which). The chain employs TRBV5-5 and TRBJ1-6; TRBD1 matches at 7 bases. The sequence was obtained from an adult woman who had mild COVID-19 (a few samples of this study predate the infection). Cell type and time point are not known. CDR3 in DNA: TGTGCCAGCAGCCCGACAGGGACTATTTATAATTCACCCCTCCACTTT. Translating gives CASSPTGTIYNSPLHF.